One and the same sample provided the 17 T cell receptor beta chains below, sequenced in a study of blood T cell repertoires in COVID-19. Libraries were prepared by immunoSEQ multiplex PCR; TCRdb keeps only in-frame clonotypes and omits some of them. The sample lists some 300,000 clones, around 90% occurring once. The sample was PBMCs or T cells enriched from blood (not recorded which). These receptor sequences come from a middle-aged woman who had recovered from COVID-19.

The chain links TRBV19 to TRBJ1-4, with D unresolved. Germline V gives CDR1 LNHDA, CDR2 SQIVND (reference sequence). The CDR3 is made up of 12 amino acids. The V end lost 9 bases, the J end lost 7 bases, and 12 bases lay between the germline ends. The CDR3 DNA reads TGTGCCAGCGCGGCGGATTCTGAAAAACTGTTTTTT. It is translated as CASAADSEKLFF. Combining the CDR3 with reference TRBV19 and TRBJ1-4 gives the whole variable domain DGGITQSPKYLFRKEGQNVTLSCEQNLNHDAMYWYRQDPGQGLRLIYYSQIVNDFQKGDIAEGYSVSREKKESFPLTVTSAQKNPTAFYLCASAADSEKLFFGSGTQLSVL.

The genes are TRBV7-2 and TRBJ2-1, with 7 bases identical to TRBD2. CDR1 and CDR2 from the germline V gene are SGHTA and FQGNSA. This CDR3 has 16 amino acids. The ends lost 3 bases at V and 6 bases at J; junction bases unmatched: 11. CDR3 protein: CASSFSSGTGANEQFF. CDR3 bases: TGTGCCAGCAGCTTCTCTAGCGGAACCGGGGCCAATGAGCAGTTCTTC.

This rearrangement joins TRBV11-2 to TRBJ1-2, with 8 positions matching TRBD1. This CDR3 has 16 residues. From germline, CDR1 is SGHAT and CDR2 FQNNGV. V shed 0 bases, J shed 4 bases, and the junction held 7 bases outside the gene matches. The CDR3 loop is CASSLDGGTGGYGYTF. The DNA for the CDR3 is TGTGCCAGCAGCTTAGATGGGGGAACAGGGGGCTATGGCTACACCTTC. Drawing the rest from reference TRBV11-2 and TRBJ1-2, the complete variable domain is EAGVAQSPRYKIIEKRQSVAFWCNPISGHATLYWYQQILGQGPKLLIQFQNNGVVDDSQLPKDRFSAERLKGVDSTLKIQPAKLEDSAVYLCASSLDGGTGGYGYTFGSGTRLTVV.

This chain's CDR3 is CASSVASGSSSYNEQFF. DNA for the CDR3: TGTGCCAGCAGCGTAGCTAGCGGTAGTAGCTCCTACAATGAGCAGTTCTTC. The chain uses TRBV9 and TRBJ2-1; 7 nucleotides align to TRBD2. This CDR3 comprises 17 residues. V lost 0 bases to trimming and J lost 0 bases; unmatched junction nucleotides: 6. Germline values: CDR1 SGDLS, CDR2 YYNGEE.

This clone was observed a single time. The chain has TRBV6-5 and TRBJ1-6, with unresolved D. Per germline, CDR1 MNHEY and CDR2 SVGAGI. The CDR3 totals 16 residues. Trimming pared 0 bases from V and 3 bases from J, leaving 9 bases between. The CDR3 loop is CASSYSVGFYNSPLHF. The CDR3 DNA reads TGTGCCAGCAGTTACTCGGTGGGCTTCTATAATTCACCCCTCCACTTT.

The gene calls are TRBV30 and TRBJ1-4, with D tentatively TRBD1 (5 bases). Trimming cost V 4 bases and J 6 bases, with 12 bases left between them. This CDR3 has 13 residues. Per germline, CDR1 GTSNPN and CDR2 SVGIG (reference sequence). CDR3 residues: CAWTKGYDEKLFF. As DNA, the CDR3 is TGTGCCTGGACCAAGGGGTACGATGAAAAACTGTTTTTT.

This clone was counted once. The genes are TRBV5-1 and TRBJ1-4; 8 bases are a match to TRBD1. J lost 3 bases, V lost 4 bases, and 14 bases had no gene match. This CDR3 has 18 amino acids. Germline lookup yields CDR1 SGHRS and CDR2 YFSETQ. This chain's CDR3 is CASSPTRQGTKANEKLFF. CDR3 bases: TGCGCCAGCAGCCCTACCCGACAGGGGACGAAGGCTAATGAAAAACTGTTTTTT.

V usage is TRBV5-4 and J usage is TRBJ1-6; D may be TRBD1 (6 bases). CDR3 size: 16 residues. V was shortened by 4 bases and J by 7 bases, with 18 bases between the two germline ends. Germline V gives CDR1 SGHNT, CDR2 YYREEE (reference sequence). CDR3 nucleotide sequence: TGTGCCAGCAGCGGGACCAGGGGCGGATCGAATTCACCCCTCCACTTT. This translates into CASSGTRGGSNSPLHF.

This clone was picked up one time. The chain joins TRBV5-1 to TRBJ2-2, with D hard to call. In germline, CDR1 is SGHRS, CDR2 YFSETQ. The CDR3 contains 14 residues. V was clipped by 5 bases and J by 0 bases, with 8 bases between them. CDR3 sequence (DNA): TGCGCCAGCAGACGACAAGCGAACACCGGGGAGCTGTTTTTT. It is translated as CASRRQANTGELFF.

This chain joins TRBV5-1 and TRBJ2-7; 10 bases match TRBD2. The CDR3 is 16 amino acids. Trimming at V came to 4 bases and at J to 6 bases, leaving 13 bases not matched to a gene. Germline CDR1 and CDR2: SGHRS and YFSETQ. CDR3 in DNA: TGCGCCAGCAGCAGCGATTCGTCTAGCGGGAGTTCCGAGCAGTACTTC. Translating it yields CASSSDSSSGSSEQYF.

The chain combines TRBV5-5 with TRBJ2-7; possible D gene TRBD2, 6 bases. The CDR3 is 14 amino acids. V dropped 3 bases and J dropped 3 bases, with 13 bases sitting between them. Germline V gene sequence: CDR1 SGHKS, CDR2 YYEKEE (reference sequence). DNA for the CDR3: TGTGCCAGCAGCTGGAGACTAGAATACTACGAGCAGTACTTC. Protein: CASSWRLEYYEQYF.

The chain uses TRBV19 and TRBJ1-5, with a tentative D call TRBD1 (5 bases). V was trimmed by 3 bases and J by 6 bases, leaving 27 bases between them. The CDR3 loop spans 19 amino acids. Germline assignment: CDR1 LNHDA and CDR2 SQIVND (reference sequence). The CDR3 is CASSIPILRVRAGIQPQHF. The CDR3, as DNA: TGTGCCAGTAGTATTCCTATTCTCAGGGTAAGAGCTGGAATTCAGCCCCAGCATTTT. The full variable domain, completed using reference TRBV19 and TRBJ1-5, is DGGITQSPKYLFRKEGQNVTLSCEQNLNHDAMYWYRQDPGQGLRLIYYSQIVNDFQKGDIAEGYSVSREKKESFPLTVTSAQKNPTAFYLCASSIPILRVRAGIQPQHFGDGTRLSIL.

This chain links TRBV19 with TRBJ1-1; 7 bases agree with TRBD1. Germline trimming cut 6 bases from V and 1 base from J; bases unmatched to any gene: 5. There are 14 residues in the CDR3. Germline CDR1 LNHDA, CDR2 SQIVND (reference sequence). The DNA of the CDR3 is TGTGCCAGTAGGACGGGACAGTGGAACACTGAAGCTTTCTTT. This gives the protein CASRTGQWNTEAFF.

The V call is TRBV19, the J call TRBJ1-3, with 7 bases lining up with TRBD1. Trimming at V came to 4 bases and at J to 0 bases, leaving 9 bases not matched to a gene. Germline V gene data show CDR1 as LNHDA and CDR2 as SQIVND (reference sequence). The CDR3 totals 17 residues. CDR3: CASSTGYTGDSGNTIYF. As DNA, the CDR3 is TGTGCCAGTAGTACCGGATACACAGGGGACTCTGGAAACACCATATATTTT. Complete variable domain (other parts from reference TRBV19 and TRBJ1-3): DGGITQSPKYLFRKEGQNVTLSCEQNLNHDAMYWYRQDPGQGLRLIYYSQIVNDFQKGDIAEGYSVSREKKESFPLTVTSAQKNPTAFYLCASSTGYTGDSGNTIYFGEGSWLTVV.

CDR3 in DNA: TGTGCCAGCTCACCCCAAACAGGGGGCAGGGGGACTGAAGCTTTCTTT. As protein: CASSPQTGGRGTEAFF. The chain is built from TRBV18 and TRBJ1-1; 9 nucleotides match TRBD1. From germline, CDR1 is KGHSH and CDR2 LQKENI. The CDR3 consists of 16 residues. Trimming removed 3 bases from V and 5 bases from J; junction bases left unmatched: 10.

The CDR3 DNA sequence: TGTGCCAGCAGCCAAGACCCCGGGACAGGGAGGGAAAAACTGTTTTTT. Translation: CASSQDPGTGREKLFF. The V call is TRBV5-5, the J call TRBJ1-4, with 9 bases matching TRBD1. V was clipped by 4 bases and J by 8 bases; unmatched bases: 12. From germline, CDR1 is SGHKS and CDR2 YYEKEE (reference sequence). This CDR3 region has 16 residues.

V is TRBV6-5 and J is TRBJ1-2; TRBD1 is a possible D gene (6 bases). CDR3 length: 14 amino acids. Trimming shortened V by 6 bases and J by 5 bases, and 16 bases separated the two germline ends. Germline assignment: CDR1 MNHEY and CDR2 SVGAGI. DNA of the CDR3: TGTGCCAGCAGCCGCCGGACAGAGAGTTATGGCTACACCTTC. This codes for CASSRRTESYGYTF.